This passage covers 26 T cell receptor beta chains from one sample sequenced in a study of metastatic and nonmetastatic thyroid tumors. Not a single patient had been given any form of treatment at any point before undergoing thyroid surgery. TCRdb re-called the PCR reads via MiXCR. The sample includes tens of thousands of clones, around 47% of them seen just once. Material: tumor tissue. The receptors originated from a male donor with papillary thyroid cancer or a benign thyroid nodule (not recorded which). Some clones in this sample may be carry-over from other donors' samples.

A few counts support this clone. The chain is built from TRBV20-1 and TRBJ2-7; 9 bases match TRBD1. Germline CDR1 is DFQATT and CDR2 is SNEGSKA (reference sequence). The CDR3 runs 14 residues. Trimming removed 6 bases from V and 5 bases from J; junction bases left unmatched: 11. The CDR3 region is CSAPTGTGFHEQYF. CDR3 bases: TGCAGTGCCCCTACGGGGACAGGGTTCCACGAGCAGTACTTC.

J is TRBJ1-4 and V is TRBV4-1; tentative D call: TRBD1 (6 bases). The germline gives CDR1 MGHRA, CDR2 YSYEKL. Trimming stripped 4 bases from V and 7 bases from J, with 16 bases between. This CDR3 spans 15 amino acids. The CDR3 sequence: CASSLRYRESEKLFF. Written as DNA, the CDR3 is TGCGCCAGCAGCCTGAGATACAGGGAAAGTGAAAAACTGTTTTTT.

CDR3 loop: CASTLLTGFAEAFF. The DNA for the CDR3 is TGTGCCAGCACCCTACTCACAGGTTTCGCTGAAGCTTTCTTT. This chain uses TRBV5-6 with TRBJ1-1; a possible D gene is TRBD1 (5 bases). V shed 6 bases and J shed 6 bases, with 18 bases lying between them. This CDR3 comprises 14 residues. Germline V gene lookup returns CDR1 SGHDT and CDR2 YYEEEE.

The genes are TRBV6-1 and TRBJ2-1; 11 bases match TRBD2. The CDR3 runs 15 residues. Germline CDR1 MNHNS, CDR2 SASEGT. The J segment lost 6 bases and the V segment lost 6 bases, leaving 7 bases of the junction unmatched. The CDR3: CASRHSGRVLNEQFF. Here the CDR3 DNA reads TGTGCCAGCAGGCATAGCGGGAGGGTACTCAATGAGCAGTTCTTC.

The chain employs TRBV4-2 and TRBJ1-5; 8 bases are shared with TRBD1. This CDR3 has 16 amino acids. V was pared by 3 bases and J by 6 bases, with 10 bases of the junction left unmatched. The germline V gene has CDR1 LGHNA and CDR2 YNFKEQ. The CDR3 spells CASSHDMTGDVQPQHF. The CDR3 region has the DNA TGTGCCAGCAGCCACGATATGACAGGGGATGTTCAGCCCCAGCATTTT.

J is TRBJ1-4 and V is TRBV9; TRBD1 is a possible D gene (5 bases). The CDR3 spans 15 residues. CDR1 is SGDLS, CDR2 YYNGEE, per germline. Trimming cost V 6 bases and J 2 bases, with 14 bases left between them. DNA of the CDR3: TGTGCCAGCAACCCTGGCGGGGCGACTAATGAAAAACTGTTTTTT. Translation: CASNPGGATNEKLFF.

The chain combines TRBV6-1 with TRBJ2-7; D remains unclear. V lost 3 bases and J 3 bases, leaving 6 bases between the germline ends. The CDR3 is made up of 12 amino acids. Germline CDR1 and CDR2: MNHNS and SASEGT. CDR3 coding DNA: TGTGCCAGCAGTGAGCGGTTCTACGAGCAGTACTTC. Its translation: CASSERFYEQYF.

V is TRBV20-1 and J is TRBJ2-7; the D is unclear. The CDR3 loop spans 14 amino acids. V was pared by 1 base and J by 0 bases, with 10 bases between. The germline CDR1 and CDR2 sequences are DFQATT and SNEGSKA (reference sequence). As DNA, the CDR3 is TGCAGTGCTAGAGTCGCCCCCTACTCCTACGAGCAGTACTTC. Translated, it gives CSARVAPYSYEQYF.

This clone was detected a few times. The chain is built from TRBV27 and TRBJ1-6; 12 bases fit TRBD1. With V trimmed by 6 bases and J by 9 bases, 3 bases remained unmatched. Looked up from germline, CDR1 is MNHEY and CDR2 is SMNVEV (reference sequence). The CDR3 loop spans 14 amino acids. In DNA form, the CDR3 reads TGTGCCAGCAGCAAGGGACAGGGGGCTTCACCCCTCCACTTT. Protein sequence: CASSKGQGASPLHF.

The chain couples TRBV15 to TRBJ2-1; D possibly corresponds to TRBD2 (5 bases). The V gene lost 0 bases and the J gene lost 0 bases, with 15 bases spanning the gap. The CDR3 contains 18 residues. Looked up from germline, CDR1 is LNHNV and CDR2 is YYDKDF (reference sequence). The chain's CDR3 is CATSRDMRTLISYNEQFF. CDR3 DNA sequence: TGTGCCACCAGCAGAGATATGCGGACTCTCATCTCCTACAATGAGCAGTTCTTC.

This clone was observed once. The rearrangement joins TRBV7-9 to TRBJ2-3; D is undetermined. Germline V gives CDR1 SEHNR, CDR2 FQNEAQ (reference sequence). This CDR3 spans 14 amino acids. Trimming removed 2 bases from V and 0 bases from J, with 6 bases in between. CDR3 nucleotides: TGTGCCAGCAGCTTATCCCTTAGCACAGATACGCAGTATTTT. This translates into CASSLSLSTDTQYF.

This chain links TRBV12-3 or TRBV12-4 with TRBJ1-5; 8 bases align to TRBD1. This CDR3 has 15 residues. The junction had 9 bases not matched to a gene; V was cut back by 6 bases and J by 5 bases. CDR3 in DNA: TGTGCCAGCAGCCTCCGGGACAGGAAATATCAGCCCCAGCATTTT. Translating gives CASSLRDRKYQPQHF.

A few counts support this clone. The CDR3 loop is CATSRETPDRGLDGELFF. DNA of the CDR3: TGTGCCACCAGCAGAGAGACCCCGGACAGGGGGCTGGACGGGGAGCTGTTTTTT. The chain joins TRBV15 to TRBJ2-2, with 11 bases aligning to TRBD1. The CDR3 consists of 18 residues. V shed 0 bases, J shed 7 bases, and the junction held 10 bases outside the gene matches. Germline CDR1 reads LNHNV; CDR2 reads YYDKDF (reference sequence).

This clone turned up a few times. This chain links TRBV19 with TRBJ1-5; no clear D gene. CDR3 length equals 13 residues. Trimming cost V 5 bases and J 0 bases, with 5 bases left between them. Germline CDR1 and CDR2: LNHDA and SQIVND (reference sequence). The CDR3 reads CASSSVSNQPQHF. The CDR3 nucleotides read TGTGCCAGTAGTTCGGTTAGCAATCAGCCCCAGCATTTT.

The V gene is TRBV11-2, the J gene TRBJ2-7; 10 bases are a match to TRBD2. Trimming removed 5 bases from V and 6 bases from J; junction bases left unmatched: 7. CDR1 is SGHAT and CDR2 is FQNNGV in the germline V gene. The CDR3 loop spans 14 amino acids. The CDR3 here is CASSLSGGSGEQYF. CDR3 bases: TGTGCCAGCAGCCTTAGCGGGGGGTCGGGCGAGCAGTACTTC. The full variable domain, with the rest looked up from reference TRBV11-2 and TRBJ2-7, is EAGVAQSPRYKIIEKRQSVAFWCNPISGHATLYWYQQILGQGPKLLIQFQNNGVVDDSQLPKDRFSAERLKGVDSTLKIQPAKLEDSAVYLCASSLSGGSGEQYFGPGTRLTVT.

The DNA for the CDR3 is TGTGCCAGCTCAAGGGGACTAGCGGCCTACGAGCAGTACTTC. Amino acids: CASSRGLAAYEQYF. V is TRBV18 and J is TRBJ2-7, with 11 positions matching TRBD2. CDR1 is KGHSH, CDR2 LQKENI, per germline. This CDR3 is built from 14 residues. J lost 2 bases, V lost 5 bases, and 2 bases had no gene match.

V gene TRBV20-1 combines with J gene TRBJ1-5, with 12 bases fitting TRBD1. V was clipped by 5 bases and J by 1 base; unmatched bases: 6. CDR3 length: 16 amino acids. CDR1 and CDR2 from the germline V gene are DFQATT and SNEGSKA (reference sequence). For the CDR3, the DNA is TGCAGTGCTCAGGGACAGGGGGCGGGCAGCAATCAGCCCCAGCATTTT. It yields the protein CSAQGQGAGSNQPQHF.

The chain links TRBV20-1 to TRBJ1-2; 9 bases fit TRBD1. Trimming at V came to 4 bases and at J to 0 bases, leaving 3 bases not matched to a gene. The CDR3 has 14 amino acids. Germline V lookup: CDR1 DFQATT, CDR2 SNEGSKA (reference sequence). CDR3 protein: CSATRQGANYGYTF. CDR3 DNA sequence: TGCAGTGCTACCAGACAGGGGGCTAACTATGGCTACACCTTC.

V and J are TRBV7-9 and TRBJ2-7, with 8 nucleotides matching TRBD1. Germline V CDR1 and CDR2: SEHNR, FQNEAQ (reference sequence). The CDR3 runs 15 residues. The trim removed 4 bases at V and 3 bases at J, leaving 8 bases unmatched. CDR3 DNA: TGTGCCAGCAGCTCCCTAGACAGGGGAAACTACGAGCAGTACTTC. This gives the protein CASSSLDRGNYEQYF.

This clone has only one observation. The J gene is TRBJ2-5, the V gene TRBV5-1; D ambiguous. V lost 2 bases and J 0 bases, leaving 8 bases between the germline ends. This CDR3 has 14 residues. Germline CDR1 and CDR2: SGHRS and YFSETQ. For the CDR3, the DNA is TGCGCCAGCAGCTTAGAAGGACACCAAGAGACCCAGTACTTC. Its translation: CASSLEGHQETQYF.

The chain uses TRBV6-1 and TRBJ1-2; 7 nucleotides line up with TRBD1. Germline lookup yields CDR1 MNHNS and CDR2 SASEGT. Trimming took 4 bases from V and 4 from J; bases not matched to a gene: 9. The CDR3 loop spans 15 amino acids. In DNA form, the CDR3 reads TGTGCCAGCAGTGCCGGGACAGCCTATTTCTATGGCTACACCTTC. As protein: CASSAGTAYFYGYTF.

This chain links TRBV15 with TRBJ1-5, with D perhaps matching TRBD1 (5 bases). CDR1 is LNHNV and CDR2 is YYDKDF in the germline V gene (reference sequence). The CDR3 spans 16 residues. Deletions cut 0 bases from V and 0 bases from J, with 9 bases between. CDR3 in DNA: TGTGCCACCAGCAGAGATCGGGGGAATAGCAATCAGCCCCAGCATTTT. Amino acids: CATSRDRGNSNQPQHF.

This clone was seen a handful of times. An end of the junction differs from the germline gene, which may be a read error. The chain has TRBV3-1 and TRBJ2-1, with 10 bases fitting TRBD2. Germline V gene sequence: CDR1 LGHDT, CDR2 YNNKEL (reference sequence). This CDR3 spans 15 amino acids. The CDR3 sequence: CASRPPSGSYNEQLF. In nucleotides, the CDR3 is TGTGCCAGCAGGCCTCCTAGCGGGAGTTACAATGAACAGCTCTTC.

V and J are TRBV20-1 and TRBJ2-1; TRBD2 matches at 8 bases. Looked up from germline, CDR1 is DFQATT and CDR2 is SNEGSKA (reference sequence). V trimming: 1 base; J trimming: 3 bases; junction bases outside the gene matches: 5. CDR3 length equals 15 residues. CDR3 bases: TGCAGTGCTAGAGCCCCAGCGGGAGACTACAATGAGCAGTTCTTC. As protein: CSARAPAGDYNEQFF.

This chain links TRBV20-1 with TRBJ2-5; 9 nucleotides align to TRBD2. The CDR3 spans 15 residues. V was pared by 6 bases and J by 3 bases, with 11 bases of the junction left unmatched. Germline CDR1 is DFQATT and CDR2 is SNEGSKA (reference sequence). The CDR3 sequence is CSAQSGGRVEETQYF. As DNA, the CDR3 is TGCAGTGCCCAAAGCGGGGGGCGTGTTGAAGAGACCCAGTACTTC.

DNA of the CDR3: TGCAGTGCTAGAGATAACGGGAGGGCCTCCCATGAGCAGTTCTTC. It yields the protein CSARDNGRASHEQFF. The chain is built from TRBV20-1 and TRBJ2-1; TRBD2 aligns across 8 bases. This CDR3 spans 15 amino acids. V lost 0 bases, J lost 8 bases, and 9 bases stayed unmatched. CDR1 and CDR2 from the germline V gene are DFQATT and SNEGSKA (reference sequence).